Presented here are 23 T cell receptor beta chains from one specimen sequenced in a study of T cell repertoires in cytomegalovirus infection. One entry per CDR3 protein results from TCRdb running MiXCR on the reads. The sample records roughly 77,000 distinct CDR3 sequences, just under 4% being singletons. The sample comprised PBMCs. Receptor source: a human donor in good health (CMV status not recorded). Some clones in this sample may be carry-over from other donors' samples.

The table lists this clonotype with many counts. The chain recombines TRBV7-2 with TRBJ1-2; perhaps TRBD1 as D (5 bases). The V gene's germline CDR1 is SGHTA and CDR2 FQGNSA. V was shortened by 7 bases and J by 5 bases, with 17 bases between the two germline ends. The CDR3 length is 14 residues. The CDR3 is CASTPSRVEYGYTF. CDR3 DNA: TGTGCCAGCACCCCCAGCAGGGTTGAATATGGCTACACCTTC.

In its sample, this clonotype was seen many times. V and J are TRBV14 and TRBJ1-1; 8 positions agree with TRBD1. This CDR3 is built from 15 residues. V gave up 7 bases and J gave up 1 base; unmatched junction bases: 8. CDR1 and CDR2 (germline): SGHDN, FVKESK. CDR3 DNA sequence: TGTGCCAGCACCCCTACAGGGGGATCGAACACTGAAGCTTTCTTT. Encoded protein: CASTPTGGSNTEAFF.

This clonotype was seen more than once but under ten times. The chain has TRBV7-2 and TRBJ2-1; TRBD2 agrees at 8 bases. Unmatched junction bases numbered 7, after V lost 5 bases and J lost 7 bases. This CDR3 has 14 amino acids. CDR1 and CDR2 (germline): SGHTA, FQGNSA. CDR3 loop: CASSPTGGANEQFF. CDR3 bases: TGTGCCAGCAGCCCCACGGGGGGGGCAAATGAGCAGTTCTTC. Drawing the rest from reference TRBV7-2 and TRBJ2-1, the complete variable domain is GAGVSQSPSNKVTEKGKDVELRCDPISGHTALYWYRQSLGQGLEFLIYFQGNSAPDKSGLPSDRFSAERTGGSVSTLTIQRTQQEDSAVYLCASSPTGGANEQFFGPGTRLTVL.

This clonotype was counted ten times or more. The rearrangement uses TRBV7-2 and TRBJ2-7; 8 nucleotides align to TRBD2. In germline, CDR1 is SGHTA, CDR2 FQGNSA. The length of the CDR3 is 15 residues. V lost 6 bases and J lost 6; bases outside the gene matches: 13. The chain's CDR3 is CASRPTGTRLIEQYF. The CDR3 DNA sequence: TGTGCCAGCAGACCTACCGGGACTAGGCTTATCGAGCAGTACTTC.

This clonotype was observed many times. The rearrangement links TRBV7-9 to TRBJ2-7, with D perhaps matching TRBD2 (5 bases). The germline V gene encodes CDR1 SEHNR and CDR2 FQNEAQ (reference sequence). Trimming removed 2 bases from V and 1 base from J, with 18 bases in between. The CDR3 sequence is 17 residues long. CDR3 region: CASSLTPHAGSSYEQYF. CDR3 bases: TGTGCCAGCAGCTTAACTCCCCATGCGGGCTCGTCCTACGAGCAGTACTTC.

This clonotype appeared many times. The CDR3 protein is CASSTQRGSSGEQYF. CDR3 sequence (DNA): TGTGCCAGCAGCACGCAACGGGGTTCCTCCGGCGAGCAGTACTTC. This chain links TRBV7-2 with TRBJ2-7, with D perhaps TRBD2 (5 bases). The CDR3 loop spans 15 amino acids. CDR1 is SGHTA, CDR2 FQGNSA, per germline. V was shortened by 5 bases and J by 6 bases, with 20 bases between the two germline ends.

This clonotype was counted at least ten times. The chain links TRBV7-2 to TRBJ2-3, with 8 bases lining up with TRBD2. V lost 3 bases, J lost 2 bases, and 4 bases stayed unmatched. The CDR3 extends over 15 amino acids. The V gene's germline CDR1 is SGHTA and CDR2 FQGNSA. The CDR3 here is CASSFGGGPTDTQYF. CDR3 DNA sequence: TGTGCCAGCAGCTTCGGCGGGGGGCCCACAGATACGCAGTATTTT.

This clonotype showed up just a few times. This chain connects TRBV7-6 to TRBJ2-7; 11 bases agree with TRBD1. The V segment lost 3 bases and the J segment 3 bases; nucleotides outside the gene matches: 4. The CDR3 is 15 residues long. CDR1 SGHVS and CDR2 FNYEAQ come from the germline V gene. This CDR3 is CASSFAGTGGYEQYF. The CDR3 DNA reads as TGTGCCAGCAGCTTTGCCGGGACAGGGGGCTACGAGCAGTACTTC. The variable domain in full, completed from reference TRBV7-6 and TRBJ2-7, reads GAGVSQSPRYKVTKRGQDVALRCDPISGHVSLYWYRQALGQGPEFLTYFNYEAQQDKSGLPNDRFSAERPEGSISTLTIQRTEQRDSAMYRCASSFAGTGGYEQYFGPGTRLTVT.

This clonotype was counted many times. J is TRBJ2-5 and V is TRBV7-6; D possibly uses TRBD1 or TRBD2 (5 bases each). Germline lookup yields CDR1 SGHVS and CDR2 FNYEAQ. Between the trimmed V and J ends, which lost 2 bases and 2 bases, there was a span of 18 bases. The length of the CDR3 is 17 residues. CDR3 residues: CASSLWGSEDNQETQYF. DNA of the CDR3: TGTGCCAGCAGCTTATGGGGGAGTGAGGATAATCAAGAGACCCAGTACTTC.

Here the CDR3 reads CASSLGEVPQYF. In nucleotides, the CDR3 is TGTGCCAGCAGCTTAGGGGAGGTTCCCCAGTACTTC. The J gene is TRBJ2-7, the V gene TRBV7-8; D is perhaps TRBD2 (6 bases). The V end lost 1 base, the J end lost 10 bases, and 11 bases lay between the germline ends. Per germline, CDR1 SGHVS and CDR2 FQNEAQ. The CDR3 sequence is 12 residues long. Complete variable domain (other parts from reference TRBV7-8 and TRBJ2-7): GAGVSQSPRYKVAKRGQDVALRCDPISGHVSLFWYQQALGQGPEFLTYFQNEAQLDKSGLPSDRFFAERPEGSVSTLKIQRTQQEDSAVYLCASSLGEVPQYFGPGTRLTVT.

This clonotype was counted many times. V usage is TRBV20-1 and J usage is TRBJ2-5, with D unclear. The CDR3 is made up of 12 amino acids. Trimming took off 4 bases at V and 3 bases at J, with 9 bases between the two ends. Per the germline V gene, CDR1 is DFQATT and CDR2 is SNEGSKA (reference sequence). The CDR3 nucleotides are TGCAGTGCTATGATCAAGGAAGAGACCCAGTACTTC. It codes for CSAMIKEETQYF.

This clonotype was counted ten times or more. The chain recombines TRBV7-2 with TRBJ2-1, with 10 nucleotides matching TRBD2. Germline trimming cut 5 bases from V and 4 bases from J; bases unmatched to any gene: 14. Germline V gives CDR1 SGHTA, CDR2 FQGNSA. This CDR3 contains 18 residues. In nucleotides, the CDR3 is TGTGCCAGCAGCCAAGAGGGCCAGCTAGCGGGGGTTTACAATGAGCAGTTCTTC. It codes for CASSQEGQLAGVYNEQFF.

This clonotype came up many times. The rearrangement links TRBV6-6 to TRBJ2-1; 13 nucleotides agree with TRBD2. The CDR3 spans 16 residues. The ends lost 6 bases at V and 4 bases at J; junction bases unmatched: 6. Germline V gives CDR1 MNHNY, CDR2 SVGAGI (reference sequence). The CDR3, as DNA: TGTGCCAGCAGAGGACTAGCGGGAGTTGAGTACAATGAGCAGTTCTTC. Amino acid sequence: CASRGLAGVEYNEQFF.

This clonotype was detected ten times or more. V is TRBV7-8 and J is TRBJ1-5; D call uncertain. The V and J ends lost 2 bases and 7 bases respectively, with 9 bases between them. The CDR3 is made up of 13 amino acids. Germline lookup yields CDR1 SGHVS and CDR2 FQNEAQ. CDR3 sequence reads: CASSLTGDQPQHF. CDR3 DNA sequence: TGTGCCAGCAGCTTAACGGGTGACCAGCCCCAGCATTTT.

Ten or more counts support this clonotype. The CDR3 coding sequence is TGTGCCAGCAGCTTCGGCAGGGTCTATGGCTACACCTTC. Its protein product is CASSFGRVYGYTF. The V and J genes are TRBV7-8 and TRBJ1-2; tentatively, D is TRBD1 (5 bases). The CDR3 runs 13 residues. Between the trimmed V and J ends, which lost 3 bases and 4 bases, there was a span of 9 bases. CDR1 is SGHVS, CDR2 FQNEAQ, per germline.

This clonotype was detected many times. V usage is TRBV28 and J usage is TRBJ1-1; TRBD1 agrees at 9 bases. Germline V gene lookup returns CDR1 MDHEN and CDR2 SYDVKM. The CDR3 covers 15 residues. V lost 6 bases to trimming and J lost 5 bases; unmatched junction nucleotides: 10. CDR3 sequence: CASRRSGQGLTEAFF. Written as DNA, the CDR3 is TGTGCCAGCAGGAGATCGGGACAGGGTTTAACTGAAGCTTTCTTT.

The chain has TRBV28 and TRBJ2-2, with D tentatively TRBD2 (6 bases). V lost 7 bases, J lost 5 bases, and 8 bases lay in between. Germline CDR1 MDHEN, CDR2 SYDVKM. The CDR3 spans 12 residues. CDR3 bases: TGTGCCAGCACGCGGGGAACCGGGGAGCTGTTTTTT. Protein product: CASTRGTGELFF.

The sample holds many counts of this clonotype. The chain is built from TRBV4-1 and TRBJ2-1, with 7 bases fitting TRBD1. Germline V gene sequence: CDR1 MGHRA, CDR2 YSYEKL. The V and J ends lost 5 bases and 5 bases, in that order; junction bases with no gene match: 9. The CDR3 loop spans 15 amino acids. For the CDR3, the DNA is TGCGCCAGCAGCAACCGGGACAGAGCGGACAATGAGCAGTTCTTC. Its protein product is CASSNRDRADNEQFF.

This clonotype was counted ten times or more. The junction shows a germline mismatch at one end, possibly a read error. The chain employs TRBV5-3 and TRBJ2-2; TRBD2 matches at 10 bases. TRBV5-3 is known as an ORF, though its function is uncertain. This CDR3 spans 16 amino acids. Here the CDR3 reads CASSLLASGRAGELFF. For the CDR3, the DNA is TGTGCCAGCAGCTTGCTCGCTAGCGGGAGAGCCGGGGAGCTGTTTTTT.

This clonotype was counted many times. The chain combines TRBV19 with TRBJ2-3; 7 bases are shared with TRBD2. The CDR3 sequence is 14 residues long. After removal of 6 bases from V and 2 bases from J, the junction contained 5 bases not matched to a gene. CDR1 and CDR2 (germline): LNHDA, SQIVND (reference sequence). CDR3 loop: CASSTGTNTDTQYF. The CDR3 nucleotides are TGTGCCAGTAGCACGGGGACTAACACAGATACGCAGTATTTT.

This clonotype was counted ten times or more. The chain links TRBV5-4 to TRBJ2-1; D is possibly TRBD2 (6 bases). The CDR3 runs 13 residues. The germline V gene has CDR1 SGHNT and CDR2 YYREEE (reference sequence). Trimming took 4 bases from V and 8 from J, leaving 13 bases between them. In DNA, the CDR3 is TGTGCCAGCAGCAATCTCAGGGAGGATGAGCAGTTCTTC. It encodes CASSNLREDEQFF.

This clonotype was detected many times. The V gene is TRBV25-1, the J gene TRBJ1-1; possibly TRBD1 for D (5 bases). Trimming cost V 0 bases and J 11 bases, with 19 bases left between them. This CDR3 has 15 amino acids. The germline gives CDR1 MGHDK, CDR2 SYGVNS. The chain's CDR3 is CASSEYGTDLFGAFF. The CDR3, as DNA: TGTGCCAGCAGTGAATACGGGACCGATCTTTTCGGGGCTTTCTTT.

This clonotype was observed many times. This rearrangement joins TRBV7-2 to TRBJ2-7; D is ambiguous. The length of the CDR3 is 14 residues. The germline gives CDR1 SGHTA, CDR2 FQGNSA. With 3 bases removed from V and 1 base from J, the gap between germline ends came to 10 bases. The CDR3 DNA follows: TGTGCCAGCAGCTTTGATGGACGTTCCTACGAGCAGTACTTC. Amino acid sequence: CASSFDGRSYEQYF.